This paragraph reports one TCR beta chain. Its matching antigen is unknown. This sample is drawn from a study of immune evolution from preneoplasia to lung adenocarcinoma. Study-wide results and caveats: Normal lung had highest clonality; later lesions appeared denser, more diverse.

CDR3 length equals 15 residues. Germline CDR1 and CDR2: LNHDA and SQIVND (reference sequence). Trimming removed 5 bases at V and 0 bases at J, with 11 bases between. Macro-dissection enriched premalignant or tumor cells before nucleic acid extraction. Sequenced by immunoSEQ multiplex PCR; TCRdb stores in-frame clones only, minus some. Altogether some 3,900 clones are present, 65% to 80% being singletons, with the ten largest covering around 11%. The material sequenced was FFPE minimally invasive lung adenocarcinoma tissue. The clonotype was recovered from a person between 65 and 80 years old with lung adenocarcinoma. The chain couples TRBV19 to TRBJ1-5; no reliable D call. In DNA form, the CDR3 reads TGTGCCAGTAGTCCAGGAGGGATTAGCAATCAGCCCCAGCATTTT. This gives the protein CASSPGGISNQPQHF.